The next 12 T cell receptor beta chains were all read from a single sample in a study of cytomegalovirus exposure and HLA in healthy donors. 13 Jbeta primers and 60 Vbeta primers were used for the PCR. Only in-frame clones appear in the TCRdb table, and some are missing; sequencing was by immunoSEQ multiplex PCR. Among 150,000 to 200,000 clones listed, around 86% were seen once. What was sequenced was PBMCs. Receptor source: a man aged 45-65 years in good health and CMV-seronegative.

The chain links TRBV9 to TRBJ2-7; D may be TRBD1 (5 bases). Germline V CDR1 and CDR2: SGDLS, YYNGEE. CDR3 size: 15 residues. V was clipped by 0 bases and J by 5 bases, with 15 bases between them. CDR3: CASSVADNYQDEQYF. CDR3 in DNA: TGTGCCAGCAGCGTAGCGGACAACTACCAGGACGAGCAGTACTTC.

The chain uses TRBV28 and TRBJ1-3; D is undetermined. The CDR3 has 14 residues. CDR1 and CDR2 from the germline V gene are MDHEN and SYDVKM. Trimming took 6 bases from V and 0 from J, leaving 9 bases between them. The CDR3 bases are TGTGCCAGCAGCACGGTGAGCTCTGGAAACACCATATATTTT. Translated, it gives CASSTVSSGNTIYF.

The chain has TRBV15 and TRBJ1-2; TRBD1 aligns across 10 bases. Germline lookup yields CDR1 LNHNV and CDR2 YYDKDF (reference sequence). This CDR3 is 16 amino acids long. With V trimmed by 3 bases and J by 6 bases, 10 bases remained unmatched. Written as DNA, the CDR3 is TGTGCCACCAGCAGCGACAGGGGGCGCGGTAAGGATGGCTACACCTTC. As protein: CATSSDRGRGKDGYTF.

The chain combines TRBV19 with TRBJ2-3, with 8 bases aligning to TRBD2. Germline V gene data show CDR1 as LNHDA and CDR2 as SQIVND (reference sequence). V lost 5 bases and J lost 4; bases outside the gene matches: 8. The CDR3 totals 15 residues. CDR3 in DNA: TGTGCCAGTAGTCCCCGCGGGGGGACGGCAGATACGCAGTATTTT. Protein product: CASSPRGGTADTQYF. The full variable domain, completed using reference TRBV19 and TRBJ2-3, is DGGITQSPKYLFRKEGQNVTLSCEQNLNHDAMYWYRQDPGQGLRLIYYSQIVNDFQKGDIAEGYSVSREKKESFPLTVTSAQKNPTAFYLCASSPRGGTADTQYFGPGTRLTVL.

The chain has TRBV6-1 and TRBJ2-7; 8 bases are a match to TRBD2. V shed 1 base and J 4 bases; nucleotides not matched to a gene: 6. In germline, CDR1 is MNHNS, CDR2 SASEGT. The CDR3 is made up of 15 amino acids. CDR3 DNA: TGTGCCAGCAGTGAAGGCGGGGGGCCATTTTACGAGCAGTACTTC. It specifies CASSEGGGPFYEQYF.

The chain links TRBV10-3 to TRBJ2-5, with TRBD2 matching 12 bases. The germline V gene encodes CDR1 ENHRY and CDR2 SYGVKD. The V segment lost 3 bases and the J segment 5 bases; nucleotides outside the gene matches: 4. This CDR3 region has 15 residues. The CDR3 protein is CAISERGLAGETQYF. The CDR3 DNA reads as TGTGCCATCAGTGAAAGGGGACTAGCGGGCGAGACCCAGTACTTC.

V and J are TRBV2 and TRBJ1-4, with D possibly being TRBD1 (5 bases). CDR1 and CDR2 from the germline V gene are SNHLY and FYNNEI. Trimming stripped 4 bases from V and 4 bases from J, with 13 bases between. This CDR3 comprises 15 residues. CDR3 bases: TGTGCCAGCAGTGTTAGGGTGGGGGGTAATGAAAAACTGTTTTTT. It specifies CASSVRVGGNEKLFF.

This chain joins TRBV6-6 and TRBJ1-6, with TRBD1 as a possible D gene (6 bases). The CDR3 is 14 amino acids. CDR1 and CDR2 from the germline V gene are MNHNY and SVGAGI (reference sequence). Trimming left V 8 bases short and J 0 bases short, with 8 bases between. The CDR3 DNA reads TGTGCCAGCGGACAGAGCTCCTATAATTCACCCCTCCACTTT. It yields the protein CASGQSSYNSPLHF.

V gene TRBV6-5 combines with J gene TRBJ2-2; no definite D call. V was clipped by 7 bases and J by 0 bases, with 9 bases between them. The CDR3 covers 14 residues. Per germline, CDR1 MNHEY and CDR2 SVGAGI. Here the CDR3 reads CASTLQANTGELFF. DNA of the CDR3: TGTGCCAGCACTCTTCAGGCGAACACCGGGGAGCTGTTTTTT.

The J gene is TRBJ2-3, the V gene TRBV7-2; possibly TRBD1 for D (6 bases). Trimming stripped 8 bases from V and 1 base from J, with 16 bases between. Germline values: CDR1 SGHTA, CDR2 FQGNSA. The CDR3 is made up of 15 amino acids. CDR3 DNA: TGTGCCAGCGGCCGTGGGGGCCTCGGCACAGATACGCAGTATTTT. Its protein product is CASGRGGLGTDTQYF.

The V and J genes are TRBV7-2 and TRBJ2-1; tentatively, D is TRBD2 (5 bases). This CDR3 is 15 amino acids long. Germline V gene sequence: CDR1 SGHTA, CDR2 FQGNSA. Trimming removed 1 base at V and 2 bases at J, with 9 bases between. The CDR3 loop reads CASSLVREPYNEQFF. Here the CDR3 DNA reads TGTGCCAGCAGCTTAGTGAGGGAACCCTACAATGAGCAGTTCTTC.

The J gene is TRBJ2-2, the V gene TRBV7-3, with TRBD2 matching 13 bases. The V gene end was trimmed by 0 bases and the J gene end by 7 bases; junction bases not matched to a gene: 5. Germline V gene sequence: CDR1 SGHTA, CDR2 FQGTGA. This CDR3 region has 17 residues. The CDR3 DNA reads TGTGCCAGCAGCTTAACAGGACTAGCGGGAGTGCACGGGGAGCTGTTTTTT. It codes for CASSLTGLAGVHGELFF.